These 22 T cell receptor beta chains originate from one sample sequenced in a study of blood T cell repertoires in COVID-19. Libraries were prepared by immunoSEQ multiplex PCR; TCRdb keeps only in-frame clonotypes and omits some of them. The sample consists of about 250,000 clones, approximately 84% of them appearing once. What was sequenced was PBMCs or T cells enriched from blood (not recorded which). The source is a man between 18 and 35 years old who had recovered from COVID-19.

The chain recombines TRBV12-3 or TRBV12-4 with TRBJ2-7; D is unclear. The CDR3 sequence is 13 residues long. The V end lost 3 bases, the J end lost 2 bases, and 8 bases lay between the germline ends. The CDR3 DNA reads TGTGCCAGCAGTTTGGCCCTTCCCTACGAGCAGTACTTC. It encodes CASSLALPYEQYF.

Remarks on this clone: The sample has other DNA sequences that encode this CDR3 too. The J gene is TRBJ1-1, the V gene TRBV6-5; D is ambiguous. Germline V gives CDR1 MNHEY, CDR2 SVGAGI. V lost 0 bases, J lost 4 bases, and 6 bases lay in between. The CDR3 loop spans 13 amino acids. The CDR3 sequence is CASSYSRGTEAFF. The CDR3 nucleotides read TGTGCCAGCAGTTACTCGCGGGGCACTGAAGCTTTCTTT.

The rearrangement links TRBV18 to TRBJ1-1; D not certain. Trimming pared 6 bases from V and 7 bases from J, leaving 15 bases between. There are 13 residues in the CDR3. CDR1 KGHSH and CDR2 LQKENI come from the germline V gene. The DNA for the CDR3 is TGTGCCAGCTCGCAGACCGGGAAGAATGAAGCTTTCTTT. As protein: CASSQTGKNEAFF.

The V and J genes are TRBV5-8 and TRBJ2-2; 7 positions match TRBD1. Germline CDR1 reads SGHTS; CDR2 reads YDEGEE. The CDR3 contains 16 residues. V gave up 5 bases and J gave up 1 base; unmatched junction bases: 8. CDR3 coding DNA: TGTGCCAGCAGTCCTTACGGGACAGTGAACACCGGGGAGCTGTTTTTT. This gives the protein CASSPYGTVNTGELFF. Based on the CDR3 plus reference TRBV5-8 and TRBJ2-2, the full variable domain is EAGVTQSPTHLIKTRGQQATLRCSPISGHTSVYWYQQALGLGLQFLLWYDEGEERNRGNFPPRFSGRQFPNYSSELNVNALELEDSALYLCASSPYGTVNTGELFFGEGSRLTVL.

V usage is TRBV5-1 and J usage is TRBJ2-3; 12 bases map to TRBD2. V shed 6 bases and J 0 bases; nucleotides not matched to a gene: 5. CDR1 is SGHRS, CDR2 YFSETQ, per germline. The CDR3 is 16 residues long. CDR3 coding DNA: TGCGCCAGCAAAACGGGGACTAGCGGGAGCACAGATACGCAGTATTTT. It translates to CASKTGTSGSTDTQYF.

The gene calls are TRBV7-2 and TRBJ2-3, with 10 bases fitting TRBD2. The germline V gene encodes CDR1 SGHTA and CDR2 FQGNSA. The CDR3 has 18 residues. Trimming took 3 bases from V and 4 from J; bases not matched to a gene: 13. CDR3 in DNA: TGTGCCAGCAGCTTCGCTCTCGGGAACCTAGCGGGAGCAGATACGCAGTATTTT. Translation gives CASSFALGNLAGADTQYF. The full variable domain, with the rest looked up from reference TRBV7-2 and TRBJ2-3, is GAGVSQSPSNKVTEKGKDVELRCDPISGHTALYWYRQSLGQGLEFLIYFQGNSAPDKSGLPSDRFSAERTGGSVSTLTIQRTQQEDSAVYLCASSFALGNLAGADTQYFGPGTRLTVL.

This clone was recorded once. The chain combines TRBV18 with TRBJ2-3; D gene uncertain. V was clipped by 8 bases and J by 2 bases, with 5 bases between them. CDR3 size: 11 residues. Germline V lookup: CDR1 KGHSH, CDR2 LQKENI. The CDR3 coding sequence is TGTGCCAGCACAAACACAGATACGCAGTATTTT. Amino acid sequence: CASTNTDTQYF.

The CDR3: CASSLQGSRNTEAFF. In DNA, the CDR3 is TGTGCCAGCAGTCTACAGGGGAGTAGGAACACTGAAGCTTTCTTT. The chain couples TRBV3-1 (or the pseudogene TRBV3-2) to TRBJ1-1; TRBD1 matches 7 bases. Germline-derived CDR1 and CDR2 are LGHDT and YNNKEL (reference sequence). CDR3 size: 15 residues. After removal of 6 bases from V and 1 base from J, the junction contained 8 bases not matched to a gene.

This chain uses TRBV10-1 with TRBJ1-1; D call uncertain. The CDR3 runs to 14 residues. The V and J ends lost 10 bases and 6 bases respectively, with 21 bases between them. Germline V gene sequence: CDR1 WNHNN, CDR2 SYGVQD (reference sequence). The chain's CDR3 is CATQATRDSAEAFF. The CDR3 DNA reads as TGCGCCACACAAGCTACCCGGGATAGCGCTGAAGCTTTCTTT.

On this clone itself: The identical CDR3 is also encoded by other nucleotide sequences in the sample. The V gene is TRBV11-2, the J gene TRBJ1-1, with a possible D match to TRBD1 (6 bases). Looked up from germline, CDR1 is SGHAT and CDR2 is FQNNGV. V was pared by 2 bases and J by 5 bases, with 6 bases between. CDR3 length equals 12 residues. The CDR3: CASSLRGTEAFF. The CDR3 coding sequence is TGTGCCAGCAGCTTAAGGGGGACTGAAGCTTTCTTT.

This clone was recorded once. This chain connects TRBV15 to TRBJ2-2, with D hard to call. V was pared by 0 bases and J by 9 bases, with 5 bases between. CDR3 length: 12 amino acids. Germline CDR1 LNHNV, CDR2 YYDKDF (reference sequence). The CDR3 DNA follows: TGTGCCACCAGCAGAGATTTTAGGGAGCTGTTTTTT. It specifies CATSRDFRELFF.

The rearrangement links TRBV5-4 to TRBJ1-1; TRBD1 matches at 7 bases. Trimming at V came to 0 bases and at J to 7 bases, leaving 6 bases not matched to a gene. Germline CDR1 SGHNT, CDR2 YYREEE (reference sequence). The CDR3 is 14 residues long. The chain's CDR3 is CASSLGQGGYEAFF. In nucleotides, the CDR3 is TGTGCCAGCAGCTTGGGGCAGGGGGGTTATGAAGCTTTCTTT.

J is TRBJ2-5 and V is TRBV7-9; the match to TRBD1 covers 8 bases. The germline V gene has CDR1 SEHNR and CDR2 FQNEAQ (reference sequence). The J segment lost 5 bases and the V segment lost 5 bases, leaving 13 bases of the junction unmatched. The CDR3 is 16 amino acids. CDR3 coding DNA: TGTGCCAGCAGCCAAAGGACAGGGAGTATTCCGGAGACCCAGTACTTC. This translates into CASSQRTGSIPETQYF.

The chain carries TRBV24-1 and TRBJ1-2; 7 nucleotides match TRBD1. Germline V lookup: CDR1 KGHDR, CDR2 SFDVKD. The CDR3 contains 14 residues. Germline trimming cut 4 bases from V and 5 bases from J; bases unmatched to any gene: 6. The CDR3 sequence: CATSDPGTVYGYTF. CDR3 DNA: TGTGCCACCAGTGACCCCGGGACAGTATATGGCTACACCTTC.

The rearrangement links TRBV4-1 to TRBJ1-2; no definite D call. The V end lost 0 bases, the J end lost 6 bases, and 14 bases lay between the germline ends. This CDR3 contains 15 residues. The germline V gene has CDR1 MGHRA and CDR2 YSYEKL. CDR3 residues: CASSQEAALEHGYTF. The CDR3 DNA reads TGCGCCAGCAGCCAAGAAGCGGCTCTAGAACATGGCTACACCTTC.

This chain's CDR3 is CASSTRTSGSEQYF. The CDR3, as DNA: TGTGCCAGTAGTACACGGACTAGCGGGAGCGAGCAGTACTTC. V and J are TRBV19 and TRBJ2-7, with 13 bases matching TRBD2. CDR1 and CDR2 (germline): LNHDA, SQIVND (reference sequence). Trimming at V came to 4 bases and at J to 6 bases, leaving 3 bases not matched to a gene. The CDR3 contains 14 residues.

This clone has a single count. The chain links TRBV11-2 to TRBJ2-3, with 11 bases that match TRBD2. Germline-derived CDR1 and CDR2 are SGHAT and FQNNGV. The V and J ends lost 4 bases and 4 bases, in that order; junction bases with no gene match: 4. This CDR3 has 15 amino acids. The CDR3 sequence: CASSSFSGRADTQYF. Here the CDR3 DNA reads TGTGCCAGCAGCTCCTTTAGCGGGAGGGCAGATACGCAGTATTTT. Full variable domain (rest looked up from reference TRBV11-2 and TRBJ2-3): EAGVAQSPRYKIIEKRQSVAFWCNPISGHATLYWYQQILGQGPKLLIQFQNNGVVDDSQLPKDRFSAERLKGVDSTLKIQPAKLEDSAVYLCASSSFSGRADTQYFGPGTRLTVL.

The chain uses TRBV6-6 and TRBJ1-2; possible D gene TRBD1, 6 bases. The V and J ends lost 5 bases and 8 bases respectively, with 15 bases between them. Germline lookup yields CDR1 MNHNY and CDR2 SVGAGI (reference sequence). The CDR3 runs to 13 residues. The CDR3 DNA is TGTGCCAGCAGTCGCGACAGGTCTGGGGGCTACACCTTC. Amino acids: CASSRDRSGGYTF.

The chain links TRBV4-2 to TRBJ2-4; weak D call: TRBD2 (5 bases). Trimming removed 0 bases from V and 3 bases from J, with 12 bases in between. Germline V lookup: CDR1 LGHNA, CDR2 YNFKEQ. This CDR3 region has 16 residues. The chain's CDR3 is CASSQDGGTDKNIQYF. DNA for the CDR3: TGTGCCAGCAGCCAAGATGGAGGCACGGACAAAAACATTCAGTACTTC.

V and J are TRBV19 and TRBJ1-5, with D tentatively TRBD1 (6 bases). The CDR3 spans 15 residues. Germline values: CDR1 LNHDA, CDR2 SQIVND (reference sequence). The V gene lost 4 bases and the J gene lost 0 bases, with 10 bases spanning the gap. CDR3 amino acids: CASSKDSYSNQPQHF. As DNA, the CDR3 is TGTGCCAGTAGTAAGGACAGTTATAGCAATCAGCCCCAGCATTTT. Supplemented by reference TRBV19 and TRBJ1-5, the full variable domain reads DGGITQSPKYLFRKEGQNVTLSCEQNLNHDAMYWYRQDPGQGLRLIYYSQIVNDFQKGDIAEGYSVSREKKESFPLTVTSAQKNPTAFYLCASSKDSYSNQPQHFGDGTRLSIL.

The chain couples TRBV10-3 to TRBJ1-2, with 11 bases aligning to TRBD1. The CDR3 runs to 15 residues. V shed 3 bases and J 8 bases; nucleotides not matched to a gene: 8. Germline CDR1 ENHRY, CDR2 SYGVKD. The CDR3 sequence is CAISDTGTGGLGYTF. DNA for the CDR3: TGTGCCATCAGTGACACCGGGACAGGGGGACTAGGCTACACCTTC.

V and J are TRBV18 and TRBJ1-4; tentatively, D is TRBD1 (6 bases). Germline V gene sequence: CDR1 KGHSH, CDR2 LQKENI. This CDR3 has 14 amino acids. Deletions cut 4 bases from V and 8 bases from J, with 14 bases between. CDR3 protein: CASSQGMQGEKLFF. CDR3 nucleotides: TGTGCCAGCTCACAGGGTATGCAGGGGGAAAAACTGTTTTTT.